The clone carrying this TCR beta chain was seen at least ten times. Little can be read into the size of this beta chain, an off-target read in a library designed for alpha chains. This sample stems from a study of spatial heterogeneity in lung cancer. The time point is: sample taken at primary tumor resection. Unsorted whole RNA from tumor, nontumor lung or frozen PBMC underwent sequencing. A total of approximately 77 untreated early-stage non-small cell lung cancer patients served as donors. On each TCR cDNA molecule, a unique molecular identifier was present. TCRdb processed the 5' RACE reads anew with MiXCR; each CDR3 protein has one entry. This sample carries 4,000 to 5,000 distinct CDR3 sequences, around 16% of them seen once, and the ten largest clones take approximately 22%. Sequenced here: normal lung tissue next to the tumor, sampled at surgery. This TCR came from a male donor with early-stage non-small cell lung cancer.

The DNA for the CDR3 is TGTGCCAGCAGCCGTAGCACCTCCTACAATGAGCAGTTCTTC. Translating it yields CASSRSTSYNEQFF. V gene TRBV7-8 combines with J gene TRBJ2-1; D is unresolved. Deletions cut 5 bases from V and 0 bases from J, with 8 bases between. Germline V gene lookup returns CDR1 SGHVS and CDR2 FQNEAQ. The CDR3 is 14 residues long.